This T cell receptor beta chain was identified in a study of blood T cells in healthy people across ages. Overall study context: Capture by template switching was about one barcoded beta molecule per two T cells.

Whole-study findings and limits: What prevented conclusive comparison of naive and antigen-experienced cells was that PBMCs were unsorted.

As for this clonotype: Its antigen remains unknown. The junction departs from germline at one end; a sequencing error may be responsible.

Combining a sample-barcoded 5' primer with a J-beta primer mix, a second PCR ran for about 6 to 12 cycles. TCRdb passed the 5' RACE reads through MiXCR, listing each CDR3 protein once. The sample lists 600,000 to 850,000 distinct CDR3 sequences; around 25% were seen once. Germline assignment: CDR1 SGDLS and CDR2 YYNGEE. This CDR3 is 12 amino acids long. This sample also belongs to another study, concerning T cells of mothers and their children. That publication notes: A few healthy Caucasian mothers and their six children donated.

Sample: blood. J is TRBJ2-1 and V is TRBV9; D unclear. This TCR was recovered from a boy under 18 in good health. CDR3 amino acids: CASSPPNNEQLF. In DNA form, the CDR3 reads TGTGCCAGCAGCCCTCCAAACAATGAGCAGCTCTTC.